This T cell receptor beta chain was captured in a study of T cells in Graves' hyperthyroidism and ophthalmopathy. In the case of this clonotype: Antigen unknown.

General study results and limits: Ophthalmopathy got predicted by the model a median roughly six months before its onset.

TCR beta CDR3 regions were amplified from RNA. A set of HTBI primers served as the primers for a first-round RT-PCR of the TCR CDR3. TCRdb called the multiplex PCR reads again in MiXCR, with one record for every CDR3 protein. The sample holds approximately 600,000 distinct CDR3 sequences, roughly 13% seen once. From approximately 9.3 ml of fresh peripheral blood, PBMCs were isolated. The CDR3 length is 12 residues. Germline V lookup: CDR1 SEHNR, CDR2 FQNEAQ (reference sequence). The ends were cut back, 1 base at V and 9 bases at J, with 7 bases in the middle. This chain connects TRBV7-9 to TRBJ2-1; no clear D. The TCR sequence derives from a woman between 25 and 40 years old with Graves' hyperthyroidism that later progressed to Graves' ophthalmopathy. Material: blood. The CDR3 spells CASSLDHIEQFF. The CDR3 coding sequence is TGTGCCAGCAGCTTAGATCACATTGAGCAGTTCTTC.